Shown below are 3 T cell receptor beta chains from a single sample sequenced in a study of cytomegalovirus exposure and HLA in healthy donors. The PCR made use of 60 Vbeta and 13 Jbeta primers. Sequenced by immunoSEQ multiplex PCR; TCRdb stores in-frame clones only, minus some. Here the sample spans about 140,000 clones, about four fifths being singletons. Sequencing used PBMCs. Receptor source: a man between 18 and 29 years old in good health and CMV-seropositive.

The V gene is TRBV28, the J gene TRBJ1-5; D is unclear. The CDR3 totals 14 residues. Trimming removed 3 bases at V and 5 bases at J, with 11 bases between. Germline V CDR1 and CDR2: MDHEN, SYDVKM. CDR3: CASSLITNDQPQHF. The CDR3 region has the DNA TGTGCCAGCAGTTTGATCACAAACGATCAGCCCCAGCATTTT.

The chain has TRBV9 and TRBJ2-3, with 7 positions matching TRBD2. Germline CDR1 is SGDLS and CDR2 is YYNGEE. The CDR3 has 14 residues. V gave up 0 bases and J gave up 6 bases; unmatched junction bases: 4. The CDR3 sequence: CASSVAGGGDTQYF. CDR3 DNA: TGTGCCAGCAGCGTAGCGGGGGGAGGGGATACGCAGTATTTT. The whole variable domain, filled in from reference TRBV9 and TRBJ2-3, reads DSGVTQTPKHLITATGQRVTLRCSPRSGDLSVYWYQQSLDQGLQFLIQYYNGEERAKGNILERFSAQQFPDLHSELNLSSLELGDSALYFCASSVAGGGDTQYFGPGTRLTVL.

This chain connects TRBV29-1 to TRBJ1-1; a possible D gene is TRBD1 (6 bases). Germline V gives CDR1 SQVTM, CDR2 ANQGSEA. The CDR3 consists of 13 residues. CDR3 loop: CSYTGILNTEAFF. In nucleotides, the CDR3 is TGCAGTTATACAGGGATTTTGAACACTGAAGCTTTCTTT.